This T cell receptor (beta chain) originates from a study of technical replicates of blood from a few donors. Sequencing used immunoSEQ multiplex PCR; TCRdb keeps in-frame clones, though not all of them. The sample gives roughly 50,000 clones, around 95% of which show up once; approximately 4% is in the top ten. Looked up from germline, CDR1 is SNHLY and CDR2 is FYNNEI. The V end lost 6 bases, the J end lost 4 bases, and 10 bases lay between the germline ends. The CDR3 runs 13 residues. The rearrangement uses TRBV2 and TRBJ1-5; possible D gene TRBD1, 5 bases. Specimen: PBMCs. This TCR was sampled from a human donor in good health. Some clones in this sample may be carry-over from other donors' samples. This CDR3 reads CASSWGGNQPQHF. The CDR3 DNA is TGTGCCAGCAGCTGGGGCGGTAATCAGCCCCAGCATTTT.